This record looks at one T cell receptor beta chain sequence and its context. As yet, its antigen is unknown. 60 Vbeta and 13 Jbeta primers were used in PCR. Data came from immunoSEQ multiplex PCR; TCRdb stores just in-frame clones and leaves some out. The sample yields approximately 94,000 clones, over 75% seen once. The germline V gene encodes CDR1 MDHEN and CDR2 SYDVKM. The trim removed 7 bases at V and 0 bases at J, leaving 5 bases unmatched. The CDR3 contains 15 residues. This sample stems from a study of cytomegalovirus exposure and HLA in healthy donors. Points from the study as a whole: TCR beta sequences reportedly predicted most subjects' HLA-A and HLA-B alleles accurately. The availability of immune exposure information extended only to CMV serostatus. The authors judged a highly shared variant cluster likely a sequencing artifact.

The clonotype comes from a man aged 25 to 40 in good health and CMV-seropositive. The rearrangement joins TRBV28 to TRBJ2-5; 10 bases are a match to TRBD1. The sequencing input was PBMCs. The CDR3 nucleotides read TGTGCCAGCACCCCGGACAGGGGGTACCAAGAGACCCAGTACTTC. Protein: CASTPDRGYQETQYF.